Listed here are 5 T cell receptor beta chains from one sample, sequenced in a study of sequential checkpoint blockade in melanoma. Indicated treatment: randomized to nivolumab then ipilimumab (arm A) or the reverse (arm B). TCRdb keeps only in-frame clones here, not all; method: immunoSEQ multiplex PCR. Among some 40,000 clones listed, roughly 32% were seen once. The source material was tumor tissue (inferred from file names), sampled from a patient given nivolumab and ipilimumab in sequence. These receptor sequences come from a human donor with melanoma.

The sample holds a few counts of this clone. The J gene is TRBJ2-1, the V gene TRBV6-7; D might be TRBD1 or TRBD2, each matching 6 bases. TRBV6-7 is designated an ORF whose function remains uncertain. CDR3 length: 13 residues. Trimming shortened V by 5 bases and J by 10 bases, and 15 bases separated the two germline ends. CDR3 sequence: CASSIPGAKEQFF. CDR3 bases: TGTGCCAGCAGTATTCCGGGGGCTAAAGAGCAGTTCTTC.

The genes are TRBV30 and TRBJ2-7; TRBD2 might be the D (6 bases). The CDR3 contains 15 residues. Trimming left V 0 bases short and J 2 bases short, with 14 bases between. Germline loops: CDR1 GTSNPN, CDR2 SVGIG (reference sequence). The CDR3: CAWSVTGVNAYEQYF. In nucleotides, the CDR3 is TGTGCCTGGAGTGTAACGGGGGTAAACGCCTACGAGCAGTACTTC.

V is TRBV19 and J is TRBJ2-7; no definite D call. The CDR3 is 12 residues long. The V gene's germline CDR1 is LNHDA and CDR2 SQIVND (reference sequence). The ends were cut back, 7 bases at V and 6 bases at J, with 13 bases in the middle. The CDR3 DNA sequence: TGTGCCAGTACCACCGGACGCGGCGAGCAGTACTTC. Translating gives CASTTGRGEQYF. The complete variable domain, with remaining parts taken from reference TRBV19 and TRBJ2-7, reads DGGITQSPKYLFRKEGQNVTLSCEQNLNHDAMYWYRQDPGQGLRLIYYSQIVNDFQKGDIAEGYSVSREKKESFPLTVTSAQKNPTAFYLCASTTGRGEQYFGPGTRLTVT.

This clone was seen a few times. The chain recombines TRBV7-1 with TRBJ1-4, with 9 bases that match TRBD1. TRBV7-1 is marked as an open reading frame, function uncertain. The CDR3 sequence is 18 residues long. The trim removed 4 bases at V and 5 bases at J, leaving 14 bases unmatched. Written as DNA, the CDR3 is TGTGCCAGCAGCTTAGCTGCTACAGGGACAGGGATGAATGAAAAACTGTTTTTT. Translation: CASSLAATGTGMNEKLFF.

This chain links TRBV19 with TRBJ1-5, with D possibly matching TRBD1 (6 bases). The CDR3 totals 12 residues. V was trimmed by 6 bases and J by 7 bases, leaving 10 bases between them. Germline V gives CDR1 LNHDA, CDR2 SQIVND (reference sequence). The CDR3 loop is CASSTGFQPQHF. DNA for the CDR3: TGTGCCAGTAGCACAGGGTTCCAGCCCCAGCATTTT.